The 7 T cell receptor beta chains presented below share a single source sample, sequenced in a study of graft-versus-host responses after intestinal transplantation. Measured with immunoSEQ multiplex PCR; TCRdb has only the in-frame clones, and not every one. The sample lists 35,000 to 45,000 clones, around nine tenths occurring once. Sample: PBMCs, taken roughly 270 days after transplant. The receptors here all came from a human patient who received an intestinal transplant, so some T cells may come from the graft donor.

This clone was detected only once. This sequence joins TRBV4-2 and TRBJ2-2, with a possible D match to TRBD2 (5 bases). The CDR3 totals 16 residues. Germline V lookup: CDR1 LGHNA, CDR2 YNFKEQ. V was trimmed by 1 base and J by 6 bases, leaving 15 bases between them. This CDR3 is CASSQGGLPTPGELFF. The CDR3 region has the DNA TGTGCCAGCAGCCAAGGCGGACTTCCCACACCCGGGGAGCTGTTTTTT.

The rearrangement links TRBV19 to TRBJ2-1, with a possible D match to TRBD1 (6 bases). There are 15 residues in the CDR3. Germline V gene lookup returns CDR1 LNHDA and CDR2 SQIVND (reference sequence). V lost 3 bases to trimming and J lost 8 bases, with 17 bases between them. The CDR3 region is CASSILGARGDEQFF. In DNA form, the CDR3 reads TGTGCCAGTAGTATTTTGGGGGCCCGTGGCGATGAGCAGTTCTTC.

This chain connects TRBV27 to TRBJ2-7; 7 nucleotides align to TRBD1. The germline V gene has CDR1 MNHEY and CDR2 SMNVEV (reference sequence). V shed 8 bases and J 4 bases; nucleotides not matched to a gene: 8. This CDR3 contains 13 residues. CDR3 sequence reads: CASSRDSFYEQYF. The DNA for the CDR3 is TGTGCCAGCTCCCGGGACAGCTTTTACGAGCAGTACTTC.

This clone has only one observation. The chain uses TRBV7-2 and TRBJ1-6, with D unclear. CDR1 and CDR2 (germline): SGHTA, FQGNSA. V was cut by 3 bases and J by 4 bases, with 7 bases left in between. This CDR3 region has 14 residues. CDR3 nucleotides: TGTGCCAGCAGCTTCGCCAGGTATAATTCACCCCTCCACTTT. It encodes CASSFARYNSPLHF.

This chain links TRBV27 with TRBJ2-5; 8 positions agree with TRBD1. Germline CDR1 and CDR2: MNHEY and SMNVEV (reference sequence). The CDR3 has 14 residues. J lost 5 bases, V lost 6 bases, and 8 bases had no gene match. CDR3 nucleotide sequence: TGTGCCAGCAGCCGAGGACAGGGCGGGGAGACCCAGTACTTC. Amino acid sequence: CASSRGQGGETQYF.

The DNA of the CDR3 is TGTGCCAGCAGCGTAGGGGAGGGGGAGGCGACCCAGTACTTC. Amino acids: CASSVGEGEATQYF. The chain carries TRBV9 and TRBJ2-5; TRBD2 is a possible D gene (7 bases). The CDR3 length is 14 residues. From germline, CDR1 is SGDLS and CDR2 YYNGEE. Trimming removed 0 bases from V and 7 bases from J, with 13 bases in between.

V usage is TRBV5-1 and J usage is TRBJ2-5, with D perhaps TRBD2 (6 bases). This CDR3 has 15 residues. V lost 3 bases, J lost 1 base, and 13 bases lay in between. Germline CDR1 reads SGHRS; CDR2 reads YFSETQ. The CDR3 here is CASSYSSGPQETQYF. For the CDR3, the DNA is TGCGCCAGCAGCTACAGTAGCGGCCCCCAAGAGACCCAGTACTTC. The full variable domain, with the rest looked up from reference TRBV5-1 and TRBJ2-5, is KAGVTQTPRYLIKTRGQQVTLSCSPISGHRSVSWYQQTPGQGLQFLFEYFSETQRNKGNFPGRFSGRQFSNSRSEMNVSTLELGDSALYLCASSYSSGPQETQYFGPGTRLLVL.